The 24 T cell receptor beta chains given below trace back to one sample, sequenced in a study of lymphopenia after photon versus proton radiotherapy. Clones were read by immunoSEQ multiplex PCR, and TCRdb kept only the in-frame ones, dropping some. The sample lists some 45,000 clones; around 81% were seen once. Sequenced here: peripheral blood, sampled from a patient treated with proton-based radiotherapy. Receptor source: a woman in her 70s with pancreatic cancer.

The J gene is TRBJ1-2, the V gene TRBV28, with TRBD1 matching over 8 bases. The germline V gene has CDR1 MDHEN and CDR2 SYDVKM. The CDR3 has 13 amino acids. The CDR3 region is CASRPGQGGGYTF. CDR3 coding DNA: TGTGCTTCTAGACCAGGACAGGGTGGTGGCTACACCTTC.

This clone was detected many times. The chain links TRBV25-1 to TRBJ2-2, with D tentatively TRBD2 (6 bases). The germline CDR1 and CDR2 sequences are MGHDK and SYGVNS. Trimming took off 3 bases at V and 4 bases at J, with 12 bases between the two ends. CDR3 length equals 15 residues. CDR3 bases: TGTGCCAGCAGTGACTCCCGGGAGCCCACCGGGGAGCTGTTTTTT. Translated, it gives CASSDSREPTGELFF.

The chain recombines TRBV4-1 with TRBJ2-7, with unresolved D. V was clipped by 2 bases and J by 2 bases, with 7 bases between them. This CDR3 region has 13 residues. Germline CDR1 and CDR2: MGHRA and YSYEKL. The CDR3 sequence: CASSQTDTYEQYF. The CDR3 nucleotides are TGCGCCAGCAGCCAAACAGACACCTACGAGCAGTACTTC.

The V and J genes are TRBV9 and TRBJ1-3; 8 bases align to TRBD1. There are 17 residues in the CDR3. With 3 bases clipped from V and 2 bases from J, the junction kept 10 bases outside the gene matches. The germline V gene has CDR1 SGDLS and CDR2 YYNGEE. The CDR3 loop reads CASSARGVQGAGNTIYF. The DNA for the CDR3 is TGTGCCAGCAGCGCCCGGGGGGTACAGGGGGCTGGAAACACCATATATTTT.

The V gene is TRBV7-2, the J gene TRBJ2-6; D is ambiguous. Trimming left V 8 bases short and J 0 bases short, with 5 bases between. Germline V gene lookup returns CDR1 SGHTA and CDR2 FQGNSA. The CDR3 length is 13 residues. The CDR3 bases are TGTGCCAGCGCAGACTCTGGGGCCAACGTCCTGACTTTC. Its translation is CASADSGANVLTF. The variable domain in full, with the rest retrieved from reference TRBV7-2 and TRBJ2-6, is GAGVSQSPSNKVTEKGKDVELRCDPISGHTALYWYRQSLGQGLEFLIYFQGNSAPDKSGLPSDRFSAERTGGSVSTLTIQRTQQEDSAVYLCASADSGANVLTFGAGSRLTVL.

The V gene is TRBV6-6, the J gene TRBJ1-6; 8 bases are a match to TRBD1. V was clipped by 2 bases and J by 8 bases; unmatched bases: 5. In germline, CDR1 is MNHNY, CDR2 SVGAGI (reference sequence). The CDR3 spans 15 residues. The CDR3 protein is CASSYGTGRDSPLHF. In DNA form, the CDR3 reads TGTGCCAGCAGTTACGGGACAGGAAGAGATTCACCCCTCCACTTT.

This clone was picked up one time. The rearrangement uses TRBV9 and TRBJ2-3, with 7 bases matching TRBD2. The V gene end was trimmed by 0 bases and the J gene end by 4 bases; junction bases not matched to a gene: 8. The CDR3 runs to 16 residues. Per germline, CDR1 SGDLS and CDR2 YYNGEE. The CDR3 spells CASSVAPGLVADTQYF. CDR3 in DNA: TGTGCCAGCAGCGTAGCCCCCGGACTAGTCGCAGATACGCAGTATTTT. The full variable domain, with the rest looked up from reference TRBV9 and TRBJ2-3, is DSGVTQTPKHLITATGQRVTLRCSPRSGDLSVYWYQQSLDQGLQFLIQYYNGEERAKGNILERFSAQQFPDLHSELNLSSLELGDSALYFCASSVAPGLVADTQYFGPGTRLTVL.

V gene TRBV6-1 combines with J gene TRBJ2-7; 10 bases agree with TRBD2. V lost 3 bases and J lost 3; bases outside the gene matches: 5. Germline V gene lookup returns CDR1 MNHNS and CDR2 SASEGT. The CDR3 is 15 residues long. As DNA, the CDR3 is TGTGCCAGCAGTGAGGGGCTAGCGGGAGTCTACGAGCAGTACTTC. It translates to CASSEGLAGVYEQYF.

The chain links TRBV30 to TRBJ1-1, with D possibly being TRBD1 (5 bases). The germline V and J ends were trimmed by 0 bases and 0 bases, with 14 bases remaining between them. The CDR3 runs 16 residues. The V gene's germline CDR1 is GTSNPN and CDR2 SVGIG (reference sequence). CDR3: CAWSVTSGRLNTEAFF. The DNA of the CDR3 is TGTGCCTGGAGTGTAACATCGGGACGACTGAACACTGAAGCTTTCTTT.

The gene calls are TRBV10-3 and TRBJ2-2; 9 bases are shared with TRBD2. CDR1 and CDR2 (germline): ENHRY, SYGVKD. CDR3 length: 14 amino acids. J gave up 4 bases and V 11 bases, and 8 bases lay outside the gene matches. CDR3 DNA sequence: TGTGCCTCAGAGCGGGAGGCTGCCACCGGGGAGCTGTTTTTT. Its protein is CASEREAATGELFF.

The chain carries TRBV27 and TRBJ2-3; 9 bases match TRBD2. Germline V gene sequence: CDR1 MNHEY, CDR2 SMNVEV (reference sequence). V lost 0 bases, J lost 0 bases, and 7 bases stayed unmatched. CDR3 length equals 18 residues. This CDR3 is CASSLSGSRGGSTDTQYF. The DNA of the CDR3 is TGTGCCAGCAGTTTATCCGGGTCGCGGGGGGGGAGCACAGATACGCAGTATTTT.

The V and J genes are TRBV19 and TRBJ1-5; a weak D match, TRBD1 (5 bases). CDR1 and CDR2 from the germline V gene are LNHDA and SQIVND (reference sequence). V dropped 1 base and J dropped 1 base, with 8 bases sitting between them. The CDR3 contains 15 residues. The CDR3 nucleotides read TGTGCCAGTAGTATAGGTGGGGCGAGCAATCAGCCCCAGCATTTT. Translation: CASSIGGASNQPQHF.

In this sample, this clone turned up once. This rearrangement joins TRBV5-1 to TRBJ1-2; possibly TRBD1 for D (5 bases). The germline V and J ends were trimmed by 3 bases and 2 bases, with 11 bases remaining between them. Per germline, CDR1 SGHRS and CDR2 YFSETQ. There are 14 residues in the CDR3. The CDR3 DNA reads as TGCGCCAGCAGCTCGGACGGGGGAAACTATGGCTACACCTTC. This codes for CASSSDGGNYGYTF. Full variable domain (remainder filled in from reference TRBV5-1 and TRBJ1-2): KAGVTQTPRYLIKTRGQQVTLSCSPISGHRSVSWYQQTPGQGLQFLFEYFSETQRNKGNFPGRFSGRQFSNSRSEMNVSTLELGDSALYLCASSSDGGNYGYTFGSGTRLTVV.

V usage is TRBV29-1 and J usage is TRBJ2-7; TRBD1 matches at 8 bases. The CDR3 loop spans 14 amino acids. V shed 1 base and J 6 bases; nucleotides not matched to a gene: 8. Germline V lookup: CDR1 SQVTM, CDR2 ANQGSEA. Here the CDR3 DNA reads TGCAGCGTTGAAGTCGTGCAGGGGGCCGGCGAGCAGTACTTC. Translating it yields CSVEVVQGAGEQYF.

The V gene is TRBV5-1, the J gene TRBJ2-2, with 7 nucleotides matching TRBD1. J lost 2 bases, V lost 3 bases, and 31 bases had no gene match. The CDR3 is made up of 24 amino acids. Germline lookup yields CDR1 SGHRS and CDR2 YFSETQ. For the CDR3, the DNA is TGCGCCAGCAGCTCTGACTTACCAAGGGACAGATCCCCAAGCCCTTCCTCTAACACCGGGGAGCTGTTTTTT. It specifies CASSSDLPRDRSPSPSSNTGELFF.

The V and J genes are TRBV29-1 and TRBJ2-3; 10 nucleotides agree with TRBD1. Germline CDR1 and CDR2: SQVTM and ANQGSEA. The CDR3 sequence is 16 residues long. V lost 6 bases, J lost 3 bases, and 12 bases stayed unmatched. CDR3 sequence: CSVGKPGQGSTDTQYF. The CDR3 DNA follows: TGCAGCGTCGGAAAACCGGGACAGGGGAGTACAGATACGCAGTATTTT.

This clone appeared a single time. The chain uses TRBV7-2 and TRBJ2-4, with D maybe TRBD2 (5 bases). Per germline, CDR1 SGHTA and CDR2 FQGNSA. There are 15 residues in the CDR3. The V and J ends lost 5 bases and 3 bases respectively, with 14 bases between them. The CDR3 protein is CASSPSGMIKNIQYF. CDR3 DNA sequence: TGTGCCAGCAGCCCCTCCGGGATGATCAAAAACATTCAGTACTTC.

The chain links TRBV28 to TRBJ1-1; 7 nucleotides line up with TRBD1. This CDR3 is built from 16 residues. V lost 4 bases to trimming and J lost 2 bases; unmatched junction nucleotides: 10. Germline CDR1 reads MDHEN; CDR2 reads SYDVKM. The CDR3 protein is CASSSPYRGGNTEAFF. CDR3 in DNA: TGTGCCAGCAGTTCCCCCTACAGGGGAGGAAACACTGAAGCTTTCTTT. Full variable domain (rest looked up from reference TRBV28 and TRBJ1-1): DVKVTQSSRYLVKRTGEKVFLECVQDMDHENMFWYRQDPGLGLRLIYFSYDVKMKEKGDIPEGYSVSREKKERFSLILESASTNQTSMYLCASSSPYRGGNTEAFFGQGTRLTVV.

The chain couples TRBV5-1 to TRBJ2-2, with 8 bases aligning to TRBD2. Unmatched junction bases numbered 3, after V lost 2 bases and J lost 0 bases. Germline loops: CDR1 SGHRS, CDR2 YFSETQ. This CDR3 spans 16 amino acids. CDR3 sequence (DNA): TGCGCCAGCAGCTTAAAAGCGGGAGCGAACACCGGGGAGCTGTTTTTT. Protein sequence: CASSLKAGANTGELFF.

The rearrangement uses TRBV27 and TRBJ2-5; 9 bases line up with TRBD1. The closer fit of TRBJ2-7 to the DNA end suggests the J call may be wrong. CDR1 MNHEY and CDR2 SMNVEV come from the germline V gene (reference sequence). The CDR3 runs 15 residues. CDR3 DNA sequence: TGTGCCAGCAGTTTTCAAACAGGGGGCGGTAACGAGCAGTACTTC. This gives the protein CASSFQTGGGNEQYF.

This chain connects TRBV6-1 to TRBJ2-7; the D is unclear. Trimming removed 0 bases at V and 6 bases at J, with 15 bases between. Germline V gene lookup returns CDR1 MNHNS and CDR2 SASEGT. The CDR3 spans 15 residues. CDR3 loop: CASSEALSGVGEQYF. For the CDR3, the DNA is TGTGCCAGCAGTGAAGCCCTCAGTGGCGTTGGCGAGCAGTACTTC.

V and J are TRBV12-5 and TRBJ2-7; the D gene is possibly TRBD2 (6 bases). CDR1 LGHNT and CDR2 FRNRAP come from the germline V gene. The CDR3 has 19 residues. V lost 1 base and J 0 bases, leaving 22 bases between the germline ends. CDR3 residues: CASGLAPGAADLTSYEQYF. The CDR3, as DNA: TGTGCTAGTGGTTTGGCCCCGGGAGCCGCGGACCTCACCTCCTACGAGCAGTACTTC.

About this clone: The junction and the germline gene differ at one end; a read error may be behind it. The chain carries TRBV10-3 and TRBJ2-1, with 8 bases matching TRBD2. CDR1 is ENHRY, CDR2 SYGVKD, per germline. The length of the CDR3 is 14 residues. The CDR3 is CAINEGLVGNEQFF. Here the CDR3 DNA reads TGTGCCATCAATGAGGGACTAGTCGGCAATGAGCAGTTCTTC.

This chain links TRBV30 with TRBJ1-1; D gene uncertain. The CDR3 covers 14 residues. In germline, CDR1 is GTSNPN, CDR2 SVGIG (reference sequence). The V gene lost 0 bases and the J gene lost 1 base, with 9 bases spanning the gap. The CDR3 region has the DNA TGTGCCTGGAGTGTTTTGGCAGAGAACACTGAAGCTTTCTTT. Its protein is CAWSVLAENTEAFF.